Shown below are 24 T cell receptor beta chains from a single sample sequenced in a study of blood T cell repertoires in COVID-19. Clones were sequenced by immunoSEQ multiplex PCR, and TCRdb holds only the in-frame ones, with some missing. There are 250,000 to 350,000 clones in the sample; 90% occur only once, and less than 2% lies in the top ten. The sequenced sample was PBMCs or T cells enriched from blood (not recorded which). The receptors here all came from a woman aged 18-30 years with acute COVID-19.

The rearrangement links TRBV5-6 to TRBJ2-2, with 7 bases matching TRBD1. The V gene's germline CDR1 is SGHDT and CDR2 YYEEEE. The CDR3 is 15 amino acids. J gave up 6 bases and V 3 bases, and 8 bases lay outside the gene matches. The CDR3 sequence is CASSYRTGVPGELFF. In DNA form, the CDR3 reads TGTGCCAGCAGCTACCGTACAGGGGTTCCCGGGGAGCTGTTTTTT.

The CDR3 spells CASSTGTASYNEQFF. As DNA, the CDR3 is TGTGCCAGCAGCACCGGGACTGCATCCTACAATGAGCAGTTCTTC. The chain has TRBV7-7 and TRBJ2-1; D possibly corresponds to TRBD2 (6 bases). This CDR3 is built from 15 residues. Trimming shortened V by 5 bases and J by 1 base, and 12 bases separated the two germline ends. Germline-derived CDR1 and CDR2 are SSHAT and FNYEAQ (reference sequence).

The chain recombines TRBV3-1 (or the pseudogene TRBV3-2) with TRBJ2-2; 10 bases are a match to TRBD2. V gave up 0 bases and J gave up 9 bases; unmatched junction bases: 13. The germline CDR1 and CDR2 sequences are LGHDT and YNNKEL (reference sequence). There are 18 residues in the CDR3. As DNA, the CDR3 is TGTGCCAGCAGCCAAGAGCCACTTAGCGGGAGGTCGATGTGGGAGCTGTTTTTT. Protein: CASSQEPLSGRSMWELFF.

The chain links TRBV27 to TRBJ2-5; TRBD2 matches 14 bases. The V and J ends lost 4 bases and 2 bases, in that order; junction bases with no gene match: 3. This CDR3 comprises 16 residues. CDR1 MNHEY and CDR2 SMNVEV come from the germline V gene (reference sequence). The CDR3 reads CASSSGTSGGQETQYF. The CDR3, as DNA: TGTGCCAGCAGTTCCGGGACTAGCGGGGGACAAGAGACCCAGTACTTC.

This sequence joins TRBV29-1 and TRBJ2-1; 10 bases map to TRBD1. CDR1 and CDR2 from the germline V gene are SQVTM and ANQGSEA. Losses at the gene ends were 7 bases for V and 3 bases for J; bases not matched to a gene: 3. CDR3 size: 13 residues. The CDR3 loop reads CSGRDRGYNEQFF. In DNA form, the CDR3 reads TGCAGCGGCCGGGACAGGGGCTACAATGAGCAGTTCTTC.

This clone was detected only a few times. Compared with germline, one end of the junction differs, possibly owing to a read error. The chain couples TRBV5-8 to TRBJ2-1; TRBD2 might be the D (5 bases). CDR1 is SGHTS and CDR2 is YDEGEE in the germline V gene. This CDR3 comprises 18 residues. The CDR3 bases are TGTGCCAGCAGCTTGGCCATTCTTACGGGGATCTCCTTCAATGAGCAGTTCTTC. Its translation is CASSLAILTGISFNEQFF. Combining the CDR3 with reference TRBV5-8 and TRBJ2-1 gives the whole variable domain EAGVTQSPTHLIKTRGQQATLRCSPISGHTSVYWYQQALGLGLQFLLWYDEGEERNRGNFPPRFSGRQFPNYSSELNVNALELEDSALYLCASSLAILTGISFNEQFFGPGTRLTVL.

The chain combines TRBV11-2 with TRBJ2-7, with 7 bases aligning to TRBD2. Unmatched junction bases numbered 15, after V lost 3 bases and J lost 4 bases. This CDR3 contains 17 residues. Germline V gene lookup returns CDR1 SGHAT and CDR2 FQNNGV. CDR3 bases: TGTGCCAGCAGCTTGCGACCCACGGCGGGAGTATCATACGAGCAGTACTTC. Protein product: CASSLRPTAGVSYEQYF.

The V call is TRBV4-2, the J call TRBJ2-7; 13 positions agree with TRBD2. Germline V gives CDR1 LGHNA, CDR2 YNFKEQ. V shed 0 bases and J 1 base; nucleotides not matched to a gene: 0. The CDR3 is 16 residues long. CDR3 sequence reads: CASSQELAGGSYEQYF. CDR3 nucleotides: TGTGCCAGCAGCCAAGAACTAGCGGGAGGGTCCTACGAGCAGTACTTC.

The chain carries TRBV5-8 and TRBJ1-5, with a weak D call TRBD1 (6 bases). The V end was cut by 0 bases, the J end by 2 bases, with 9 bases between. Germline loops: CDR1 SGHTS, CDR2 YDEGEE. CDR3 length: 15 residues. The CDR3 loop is CASSLDGGGNQPQHF. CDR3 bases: TGTGCCAGCAGCTTGGATGGGGGCGGCAATCAGCCCCAGCATTTT.

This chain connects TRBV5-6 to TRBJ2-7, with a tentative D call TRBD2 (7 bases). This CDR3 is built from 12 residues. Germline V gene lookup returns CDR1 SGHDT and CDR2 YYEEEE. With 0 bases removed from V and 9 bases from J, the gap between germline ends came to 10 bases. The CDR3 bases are TGTGCCAGCAGCTTGGCGGGGGGCGGGCAGTACTTC. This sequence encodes CASSLAGGGQYF.

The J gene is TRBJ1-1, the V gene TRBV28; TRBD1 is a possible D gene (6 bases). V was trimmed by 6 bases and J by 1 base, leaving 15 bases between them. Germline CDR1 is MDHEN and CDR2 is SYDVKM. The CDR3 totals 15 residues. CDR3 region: CASRYHDRPNTEAFF. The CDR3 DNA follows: TGTGCCAGCAGGTACCATGACAGGCCGAACACTGAAGCTTTCTTT.

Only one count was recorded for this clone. The CDR3, as DNA: TGTGCCAGCAGTTTAAGGGGGTCGGGGGAGCTGTTTTTT. Protein product: CASSLRGSGELFF. This chain uses TRBV12-3 or TRBV12-4 with TRBJ2-2; TRBD1 might be the D (6 bases). Trimming pared 2 bases from V and 8 bases from J, leaving 9 bases between. This CDR3 is built from 13 residues.

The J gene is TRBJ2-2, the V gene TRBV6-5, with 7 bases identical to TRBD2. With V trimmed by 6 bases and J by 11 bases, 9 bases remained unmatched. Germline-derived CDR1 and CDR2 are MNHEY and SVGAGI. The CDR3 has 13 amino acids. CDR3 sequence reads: CASRGTSAFELFF. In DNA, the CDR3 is TGTGCCAGCAGAGGAACTAGCGCGTTTGAGCTGTTTTTT.

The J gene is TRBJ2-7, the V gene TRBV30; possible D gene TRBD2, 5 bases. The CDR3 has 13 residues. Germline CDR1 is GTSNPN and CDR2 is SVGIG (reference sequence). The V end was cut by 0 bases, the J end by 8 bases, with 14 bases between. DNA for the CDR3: TGTGCCTGGAGTGTCGACGGAGGCACGCAGCAGTACTTC. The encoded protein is CAWSVDGGTQQYF. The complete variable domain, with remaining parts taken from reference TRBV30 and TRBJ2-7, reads SQTIHQWPATLVQPVGSPLSLECTVEGTSNPNLYWYRQAAGRGLQLLFYSVGIGQISSEVPQNLSASRPQDRQFILSSKKLLLSDSGFYLCAWSVDGGTQQYFGPGTRLTVT.

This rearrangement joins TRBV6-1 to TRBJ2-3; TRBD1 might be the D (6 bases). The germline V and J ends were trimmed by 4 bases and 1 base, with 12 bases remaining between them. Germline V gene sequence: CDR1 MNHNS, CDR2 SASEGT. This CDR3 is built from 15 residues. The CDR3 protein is CASSVAKGGTDTQYF. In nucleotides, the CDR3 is TGTGCCAGCAGTGTAGCGAAGGGGGGCACAGATACGCAGTATTTT.

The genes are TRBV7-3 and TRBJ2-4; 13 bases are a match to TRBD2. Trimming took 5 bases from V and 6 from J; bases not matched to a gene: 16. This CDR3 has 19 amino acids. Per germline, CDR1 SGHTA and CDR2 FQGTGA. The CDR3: CASSIGLAGDSSSSNIQYF. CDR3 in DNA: TGTGCCAGCAGCATAGGACTAGCGGGAGATTCCTCGTCGTCAAACATTCAGTACTTC.

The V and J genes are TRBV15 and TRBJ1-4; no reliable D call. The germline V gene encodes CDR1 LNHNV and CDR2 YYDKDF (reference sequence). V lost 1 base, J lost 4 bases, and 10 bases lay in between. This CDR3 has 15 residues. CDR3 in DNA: TGTGCCACCAGCAGAGTAGGAGGAGATAATGAAAAACTGTTTTTT. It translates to CATSRVGGDNEKLFF.

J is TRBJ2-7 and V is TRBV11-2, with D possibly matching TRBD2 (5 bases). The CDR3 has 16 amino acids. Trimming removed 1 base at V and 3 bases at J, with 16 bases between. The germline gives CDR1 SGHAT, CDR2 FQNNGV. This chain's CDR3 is CASSLVGVGNHYEQYF. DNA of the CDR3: TGTGCCAGCAGCTTAGTCGGGGTGGGGAACCACTACGAGCAGTACTTC.

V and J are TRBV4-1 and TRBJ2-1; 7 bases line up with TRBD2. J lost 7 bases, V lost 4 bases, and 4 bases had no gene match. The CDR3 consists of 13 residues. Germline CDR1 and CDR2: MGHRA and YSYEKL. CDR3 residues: CASSLLARNEQFF. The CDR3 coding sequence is TGCGCCAGCAGCCTACTAGCGAGGAATGAGCAGTTCTTC.

The CDR3: CASSSTGGPNQPQHF. As DNA, the CDR3 is TGTGCCAGTAGTAGTACGGGGGGGCCTAATCAGCCCCAGCATTTT. The chain employs TRBV19 and TRBJ1-5, with D maybe TRBD1 (6 bases). The CDR3 extends over 15 amino acids. Trimming pared 4 bases from V and 4 bases from J, leaving 14 bases between. Germline assignment: CDR1 LNHDA and CDR2 SQIVND (reference sequence).

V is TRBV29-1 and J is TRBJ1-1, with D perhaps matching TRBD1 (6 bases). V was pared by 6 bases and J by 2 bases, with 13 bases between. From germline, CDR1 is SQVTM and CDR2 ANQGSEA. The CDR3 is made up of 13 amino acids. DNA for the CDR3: TGCAGCGTCGCCGGGACACCAAACACTGAAGCTTTCTTT. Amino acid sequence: CSVAGTPNTEAFF.

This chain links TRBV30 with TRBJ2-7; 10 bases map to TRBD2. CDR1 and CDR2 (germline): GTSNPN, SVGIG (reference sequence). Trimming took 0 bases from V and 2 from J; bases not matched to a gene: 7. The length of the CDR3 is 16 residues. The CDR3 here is CAWSVLGLAGAYEQYF. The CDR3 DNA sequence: TGTGCCTGGAGTGTACTCGGGCTAGCGGGAGCCTACGAGCAGTACTTC.

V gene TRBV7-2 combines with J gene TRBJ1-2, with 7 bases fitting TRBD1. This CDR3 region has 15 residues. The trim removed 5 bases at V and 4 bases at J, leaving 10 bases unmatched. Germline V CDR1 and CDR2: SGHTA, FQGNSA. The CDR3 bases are TGTGCCAGCAGCCTTGGGGGACAGTCCCTCTATGGCTACACCTTC. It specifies CASSLGGQSLYGYTF.

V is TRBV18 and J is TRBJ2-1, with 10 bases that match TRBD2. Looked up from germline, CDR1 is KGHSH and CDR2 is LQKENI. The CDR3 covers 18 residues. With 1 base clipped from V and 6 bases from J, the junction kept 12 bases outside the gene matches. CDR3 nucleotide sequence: TGTGCCAGCTCACCACGGCGGGCTAGCGGGAGTTCTGGCAATGAGCAGTTCTTC. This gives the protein CASSPRRASGSSGNEQFF.